Sequencing of this T cell receptor beta chain was carried out in a study of blood T cell repertoires in COVID-19. On the study more broadly: Samples representing acute and convalescent COVID-19 were sourced from the United States, Italy and Spain. The cDNA or gDNA used as material had been derived from T cells, B-cell-depleted T cells, or PBMCs.

The CDR3 is 13 amino acids. Germline lookup yields CDR1 SGHTA and CDR2 FQGNSA. With 1 base removed from V and 0 bases from J, the gap between germline ends came to 3 bases. Authors' analysis steps: Reference gene primer amplification yielded estimated nucleated cell counts. TCRdb's copy holds only in-frame clones and misses some; the assay was immunoSEQ multiplex PCR. D and trimming come from the DNA, and the V and J calls and clone size come from that table. The table shows just over 300,000 clones, with nearly 90% occurring only once. Enrollment of patients from Seattle took place during active infection, with longitudinal follow-up.

Material for sequencing was peripheral blood. The gene calls are TRBV7-2 and TRBJ1-1; no clear D. The sequence derives from a young woman with COVID-19, enrolled during active disease. The CDR3 is CASSLDMNTEAFF. Written as DNA, the CDR3 is TGTGCCAGCAGCTTAGACATGAACACTGAAGCTTTCTTT.